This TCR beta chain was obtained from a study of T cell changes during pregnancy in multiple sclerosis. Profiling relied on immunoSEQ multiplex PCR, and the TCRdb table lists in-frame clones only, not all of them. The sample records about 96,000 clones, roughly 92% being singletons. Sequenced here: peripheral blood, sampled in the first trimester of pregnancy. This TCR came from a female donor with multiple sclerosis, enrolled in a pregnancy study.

CDR3 nucleotide sequence: TGTGCCTGGGCGGGAGGAGGCAAAAACATTCAGTACTTC. The encoded protein is CAWAGGGKNIQYF. The rearrangement joins TRBV30 to TRBJ2-4; TRBD2 matches 8 bases. Germline V CDR1 and CDR2: GTSNPN, SVGIG (reference sequence). This CDR3 spans 13 amino acids. J was trimmed by 3 bases and V by 5 bases; bases with no gene match: 3.